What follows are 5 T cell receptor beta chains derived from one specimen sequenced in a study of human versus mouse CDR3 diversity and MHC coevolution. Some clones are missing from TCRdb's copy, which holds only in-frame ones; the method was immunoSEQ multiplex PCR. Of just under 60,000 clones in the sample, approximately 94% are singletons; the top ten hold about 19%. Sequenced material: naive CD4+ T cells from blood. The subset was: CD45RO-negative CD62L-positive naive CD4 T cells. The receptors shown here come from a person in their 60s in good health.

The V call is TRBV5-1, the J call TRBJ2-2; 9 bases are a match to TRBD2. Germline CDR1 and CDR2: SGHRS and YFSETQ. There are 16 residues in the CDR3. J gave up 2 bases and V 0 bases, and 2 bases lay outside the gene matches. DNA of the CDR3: TGCGCCAGCAGCTTGGTTCTAGCGGGAAACACCGGGGAGCTGTTTTTT. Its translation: CASSLVLAGNTGELFF.

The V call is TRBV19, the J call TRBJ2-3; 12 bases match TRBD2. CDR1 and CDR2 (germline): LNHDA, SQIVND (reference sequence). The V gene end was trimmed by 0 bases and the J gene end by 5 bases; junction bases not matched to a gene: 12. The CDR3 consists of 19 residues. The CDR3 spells CASSIDAFRLAGGRDTQYF. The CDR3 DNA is TGTGCCAGTAGTATAGACGCTTTTCGGCTAGCGGGAGGGAGAGATACGCAGTATTTT.

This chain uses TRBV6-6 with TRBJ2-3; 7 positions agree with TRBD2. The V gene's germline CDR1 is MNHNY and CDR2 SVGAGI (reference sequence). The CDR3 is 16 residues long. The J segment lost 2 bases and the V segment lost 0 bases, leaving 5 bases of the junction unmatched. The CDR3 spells CASSYSMGGSTDTQYF. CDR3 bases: TGTGCCAGCAGTTACTCGATGGGAGGGTCCACAGATACGCAGTATTTT.

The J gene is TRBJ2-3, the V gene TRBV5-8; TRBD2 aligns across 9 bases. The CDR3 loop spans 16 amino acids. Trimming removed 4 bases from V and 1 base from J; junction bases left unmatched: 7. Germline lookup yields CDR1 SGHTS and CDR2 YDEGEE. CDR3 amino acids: CASSLRVAGGTDTQYF. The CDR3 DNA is TGTGCCAGCAGCCTTAGGGTAGCGGGAGGCACAGATACGCAGTATTTT.

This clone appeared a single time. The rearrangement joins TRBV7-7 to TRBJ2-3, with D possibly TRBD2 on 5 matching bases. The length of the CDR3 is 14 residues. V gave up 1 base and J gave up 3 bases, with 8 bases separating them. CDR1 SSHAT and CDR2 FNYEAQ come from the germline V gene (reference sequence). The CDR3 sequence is CASSLGLATDTQYF. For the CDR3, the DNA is TGTGCCAGCAGCTTAGGGCTAGCTACAGATACGCAGTATTTT.